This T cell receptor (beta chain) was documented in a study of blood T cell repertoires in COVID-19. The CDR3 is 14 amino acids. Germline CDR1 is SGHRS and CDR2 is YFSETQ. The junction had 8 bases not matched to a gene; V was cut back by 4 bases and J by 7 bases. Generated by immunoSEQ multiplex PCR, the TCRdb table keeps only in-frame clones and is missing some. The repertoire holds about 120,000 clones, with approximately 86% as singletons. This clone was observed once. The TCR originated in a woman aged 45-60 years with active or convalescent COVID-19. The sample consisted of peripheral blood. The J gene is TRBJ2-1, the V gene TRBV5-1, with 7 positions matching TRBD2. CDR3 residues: CASSLGGSRNEQFF. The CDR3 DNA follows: TGCGCCAGCAGCCTCGGGGGGAGTAGGAATGAGCAGTTCTTC.